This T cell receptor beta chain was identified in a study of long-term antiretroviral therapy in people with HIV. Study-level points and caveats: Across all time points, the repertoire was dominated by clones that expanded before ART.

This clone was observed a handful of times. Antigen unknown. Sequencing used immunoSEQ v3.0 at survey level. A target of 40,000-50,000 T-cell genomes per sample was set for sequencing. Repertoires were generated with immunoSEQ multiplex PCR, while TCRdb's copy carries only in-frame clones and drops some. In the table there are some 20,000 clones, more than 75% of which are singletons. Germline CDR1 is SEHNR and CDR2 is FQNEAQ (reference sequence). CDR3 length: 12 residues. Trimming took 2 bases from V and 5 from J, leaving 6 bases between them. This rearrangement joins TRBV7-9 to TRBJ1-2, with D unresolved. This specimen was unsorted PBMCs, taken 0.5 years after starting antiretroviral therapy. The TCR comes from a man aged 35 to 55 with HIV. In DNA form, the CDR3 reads TGTGCCAGCAGCTTAATCCAGTATGGCTACACCTTC. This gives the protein CASSLIQYGYTF.